This T cell receptor beta chain was sequenced during a study of T cell repertoires in cytomegalovirus infection. Whole-study context: Based on public TCR beta signatures, there were indications of CMV infection and of a matching HLA type. General observations from the study: There were carriers of CMV plus the relevant HLA, and cumulative public TCR beta family frequency identified them. What dominated the ex vivo response were HLA-C-restricted CMV-specific TCR beta clonotypes.

On this clonotype itself: Antigen unknown. The junction does not match germline at one end; this may be a read error.

The CDR3 is made up of 16 amino acids. From germline, CDR1 is SGHVS and CDR2 FNYEAQ. Via MiXCR, TCRdb re-called the reads, giving one row per CDR3 protein. The repertoire holds around 450,000 distinct CDR3 sequences, 25% to 40% seen once, with roughly 13% in the top ten. This TCR came from a human donor in good health (CMV status not recorded). Some clones in this sample may be carry-over from other donors' samples. Material for sequencing was PBMCs. The J gene is TRBJ2-7, the V gene TRBV7-6; 9 bases match TRBD1. The DNA of the CDR3 is TGTGCCAGCGGCTTAACTCCTGGCACAGGGGGCAGCGAGCAGTACTTC. Its translation: CASGLTPGTGGSEQYF.